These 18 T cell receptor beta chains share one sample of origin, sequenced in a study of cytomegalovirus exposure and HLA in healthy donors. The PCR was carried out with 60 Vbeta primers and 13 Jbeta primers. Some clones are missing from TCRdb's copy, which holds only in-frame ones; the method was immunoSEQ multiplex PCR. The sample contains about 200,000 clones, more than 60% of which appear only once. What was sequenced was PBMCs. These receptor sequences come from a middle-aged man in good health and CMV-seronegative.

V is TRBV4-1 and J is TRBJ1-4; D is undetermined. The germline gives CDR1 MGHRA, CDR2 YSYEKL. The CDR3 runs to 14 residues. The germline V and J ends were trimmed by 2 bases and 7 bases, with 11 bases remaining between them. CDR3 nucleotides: TGCGCCAGCAGCCAAACCGTTGCAGGTGAAAAACTGTTTTTT. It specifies CASSQTVAGEKLFF.

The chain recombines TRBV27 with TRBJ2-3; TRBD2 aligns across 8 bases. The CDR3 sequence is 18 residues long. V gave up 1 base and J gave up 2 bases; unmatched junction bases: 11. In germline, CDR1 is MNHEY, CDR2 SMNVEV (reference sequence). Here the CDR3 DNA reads TGTGCCAGCAGTTTATTTGGGCCTAGCGGGCCCGCCACAGATACGCAGTATTTT. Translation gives CASSLFGPSGPATDTQYF.

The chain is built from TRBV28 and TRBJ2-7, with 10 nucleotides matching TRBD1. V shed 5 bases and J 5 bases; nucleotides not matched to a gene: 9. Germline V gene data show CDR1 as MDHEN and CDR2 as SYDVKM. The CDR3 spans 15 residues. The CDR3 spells CASSPRDRGADEQYF. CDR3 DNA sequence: TGTGCCAGCAGTCCTAGGGACAGGGGAGCCGACGAGCAGTACTTC.

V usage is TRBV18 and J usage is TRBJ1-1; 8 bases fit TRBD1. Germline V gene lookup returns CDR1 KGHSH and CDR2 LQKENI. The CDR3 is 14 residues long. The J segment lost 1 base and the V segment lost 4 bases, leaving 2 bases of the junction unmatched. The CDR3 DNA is TGTGCCAGCTCACGGGACAGGCAGAACACTGAAGCTTTCTTT. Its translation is CASSRDRQNTEAFF.

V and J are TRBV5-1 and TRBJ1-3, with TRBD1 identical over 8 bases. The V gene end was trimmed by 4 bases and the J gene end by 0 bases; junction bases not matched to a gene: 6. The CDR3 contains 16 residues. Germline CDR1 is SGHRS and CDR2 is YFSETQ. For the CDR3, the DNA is TGCGCCAGCAGCATCGGGACAGGAAACTCTGGAAACACCATATATTTT. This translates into CASSIGTGNSGNTIYF.

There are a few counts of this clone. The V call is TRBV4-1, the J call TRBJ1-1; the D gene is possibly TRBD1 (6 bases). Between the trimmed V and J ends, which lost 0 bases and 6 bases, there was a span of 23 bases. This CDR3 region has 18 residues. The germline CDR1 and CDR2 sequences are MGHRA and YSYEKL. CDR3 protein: CASSQDNVRAGEGAEAFF. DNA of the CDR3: TGCGCCAGCAGCCAAGATAACGTTCGGGCAGGGGAAGGCGCTGAAGCTTTCTTT.

The CDR3 DNA reads as TGTGCCAGCAGTGGGGGACACTACTCTGGAAACACCATATATTTT. Amino acids: CASSGGHYSGNTIYF. The V and J genes are TRBV6-5 and TRBJ1-3; D is possibly TRBD1 (6 bases). The CDR3 is 15 residues long. Trimming removed 5 bases at V and 0 bases at J, with 11 bases between. The germline gives CDR1 MNHEY, CDR2 SVGAGI.

The CDR3 region has the DNA TGTGCCAGCAGTCCCGGGACTATACTTAAATGGGCTCGAAACAATGAGCAGTTCTTC. Amino acids: CASSPGTILKWARNNEQFF. The V gene is TRBV28, the J gene TRBJ2-1; 7 nucleotides match TRBD2. The CDR3 is 19 amino acids. Germline V gene data show CDR1 as MDHEN and CDR2 as SYDVKM. The V segment lost 5 bases and the J segment 5 bases; nucleotides outside the gene matches: 21.

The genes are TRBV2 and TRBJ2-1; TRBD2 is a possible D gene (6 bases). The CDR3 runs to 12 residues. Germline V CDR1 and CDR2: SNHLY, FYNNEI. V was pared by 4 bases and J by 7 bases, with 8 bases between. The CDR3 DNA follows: TGTGCCAGCAGTGTTGGGGGGAATGAGCAGTTCTTC. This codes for CASSVGGNEQFF.

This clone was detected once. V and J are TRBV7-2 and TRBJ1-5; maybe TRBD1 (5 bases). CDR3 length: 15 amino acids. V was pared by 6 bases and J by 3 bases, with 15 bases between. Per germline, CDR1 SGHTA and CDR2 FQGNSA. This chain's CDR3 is CASRRDGQYNQPQHF. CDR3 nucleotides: TGTGCCAGCAGGCGGGACGGCCAGTACAATCAGCCCCAGCATTTT.

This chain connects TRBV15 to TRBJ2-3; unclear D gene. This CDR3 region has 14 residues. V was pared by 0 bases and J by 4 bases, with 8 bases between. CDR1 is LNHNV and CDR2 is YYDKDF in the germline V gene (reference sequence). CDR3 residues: CATSRDSRSDTQYF. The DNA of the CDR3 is TGTGCCACCAGCAGAGATTCCCGTTCAGATACGCAGTATTTT.

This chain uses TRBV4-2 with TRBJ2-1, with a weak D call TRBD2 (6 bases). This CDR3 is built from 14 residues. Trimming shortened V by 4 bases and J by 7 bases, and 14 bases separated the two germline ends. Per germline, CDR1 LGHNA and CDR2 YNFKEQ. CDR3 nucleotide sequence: TGTGCCAGCAGCCGCAAGAGGGCGGGGAATGAGCAGTTCTTC. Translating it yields CASSRKRAGNEQFF.

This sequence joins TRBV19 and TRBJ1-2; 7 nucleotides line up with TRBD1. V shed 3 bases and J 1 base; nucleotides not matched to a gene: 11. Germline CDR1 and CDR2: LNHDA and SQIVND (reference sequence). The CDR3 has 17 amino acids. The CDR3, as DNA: TGTGCCAGTAGTATCGACGGGACAGAGGCCCTTAACTATGGCTACACCTTC. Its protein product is CASSIDGTEALNYGYTF.

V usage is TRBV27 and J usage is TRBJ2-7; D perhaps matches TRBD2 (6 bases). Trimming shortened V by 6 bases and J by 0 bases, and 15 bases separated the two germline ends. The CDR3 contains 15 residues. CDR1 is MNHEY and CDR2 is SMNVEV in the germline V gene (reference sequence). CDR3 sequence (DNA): TGTGCCAGCAGGTTTCGGGACTCCAGCTCCTACGAGCAGTACTTC. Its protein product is CASRFRDSSSYEQYF.

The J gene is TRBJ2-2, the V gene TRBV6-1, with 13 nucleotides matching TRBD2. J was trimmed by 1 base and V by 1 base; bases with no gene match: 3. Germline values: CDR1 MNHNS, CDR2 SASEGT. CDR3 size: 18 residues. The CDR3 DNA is TGTGCCAGCAGTGAAGTACGGACTAGCGGGAGGAACACCGGGGAGCTGTTTTTT. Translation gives CASSEVRTSGRNTGELFF.

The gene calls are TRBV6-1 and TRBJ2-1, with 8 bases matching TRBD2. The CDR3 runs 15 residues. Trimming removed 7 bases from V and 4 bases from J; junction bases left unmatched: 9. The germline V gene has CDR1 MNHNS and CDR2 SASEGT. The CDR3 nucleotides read TGTGCCAGCACCCCACTAGCGGCTCTATACAATGAGCAGTTCTTC. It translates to CASTPLAALYNEQFF.

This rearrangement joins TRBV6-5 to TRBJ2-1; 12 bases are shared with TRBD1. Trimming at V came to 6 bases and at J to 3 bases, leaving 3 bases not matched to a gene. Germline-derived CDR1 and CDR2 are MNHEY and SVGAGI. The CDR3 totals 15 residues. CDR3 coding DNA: TGTGCCAGCAGCGGGACAGGGGGCATCTACAATGAGCAGTTCTTC. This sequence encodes CASSGTGGIYNEQFF.

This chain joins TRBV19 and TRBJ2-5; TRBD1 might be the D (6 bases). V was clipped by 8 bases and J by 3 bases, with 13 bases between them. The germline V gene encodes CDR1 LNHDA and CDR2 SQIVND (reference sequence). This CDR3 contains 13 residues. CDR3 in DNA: TGTGCCAGTCGTACAGGGTCGGAAGAGACCCAGTACTTC. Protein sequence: CASRTGSEETQYF.